The rows below give T cell receptor beta chains drawn from one sample of a study of graft-versus-host responses after intestinal transplantation. Using immunoSEQ multiplex PCR, the repertoire was profiled, and TCRdb retains in-frame clones only, with some absent. The data show fewer than 9,500 clones, 85% to 95% seen once. Sample: PBMCs, taken about 31 days after intestinal transplant. The source of these receptors is a human patient who received an intestinal transplant, so some T cells may come from the graft donor. Both conserved end residues are part of each CDR3. A D gene is named only where the DNA matches it firmly. The size entry is marked missing in some rows and otherwise reads once, few, many or a size class.

J: TRBJ2-1; size: NA; length: 15; V: TRBV7-7; D: NA; CDR3: CASSLGEEFYNEQFF; DNA: TGTGCCAGCAGCTTAGGGGAAGAGTTCTACAATGAGCAGTTCTTC
J: TRBJ2-1; size: NA; length: 14; V: TRBV7-6; D: NA; CDR3: CASSLSGTYNEQFF; DNA: TGTGCCAGCAGCTTATCGGGAACCTACAATGAGCAGTTCTTC
J: TRBJ2-3; size: NA; length: 17; V: TRBV4-2; D: NA; CDR3: CASSYTEAFIPTDTQYF; DNA: TGTGCCAGCAGCTACACCGAAGCCTTTATCCCCACAGATACGCAGTATTTT
J: TRBJ2-3; size: NA; length: 16; V: TRBV30; D: NA; CDR3: CAWSEVAILSTDTQYF; DNA: TGTGCCTGGAGTGAGGTTGCTATTTTGAGCACAGATACGCAGTATTTT
J: TRBJ2-1; size: NA; length: 14; V: TRBV7-6; D: NA; CDR3: CASSQTGTANEQFF; DNA: TGTGCCAGCAGCCAGACCGGGACCGCTAATGAGCAGTTCTTC
J: TRBJ2-7; size: NA; length: 15; V: TRBV30; D: NA; CDR3: CAWSVPPGGNYEQYF; DNA: TGTGCCTGGAGTGTACCCCCAGGGGGGAACTACGAGCAGTACTTC
J: TRBJ2-7; size: few; length: 16; V: TRBV7-9; D: TRBD1; CDR3: CASSSTGGAPPYEQYF; DNA: TGTGCCAGCAGCTCGACAGGGGGGGCCCCTCCCTACGAGCAGTACTTC
J: TRBJ1-5; size: NA; length: 14; V: TRBV5-6; D: NA; CDR3: CASSQRPDRQPQHF; DNA: TGTGCCAGCAGCCAACGCCCTGACAGGCAGCCCCAGCATTTT
J: TRBJ2-2; size: NA; length: 14; V: TRBV11-3; D: NA; CDR3: CASSLDWGTGELFF; DNA: TGTGCCAGCAGCTTAGACTGGGGCACCGGGGAGCTGTTTTTT
J: TRBJ2-7; size: NA; length: 14; V: TRBV6-5; D: TRBD2; CDR3: CASSPGTRGYEQYF; DNA: TGTGCCAGCAGTCCCGGGACTAGGGGTTACGAGCAGTACTTC
J: TRBJ2-7; size: NA; length: 15; V: TRBV14; D: NA; CDR3: CASSPNWGPPYEQYF; DNA: TGTGCCAGCAGCCCGAATTGGGGACCGCCCTACGAGCAGTACTTC
J: TRBJ2-7; size: NA; length: 14; V: TRBV13; D: NA; CDR3: CASSSTVNPYEQYF; DNA: TGTGCCAGCAGCTCGACAGTTAATCCCTACGAGCAGTACTTC
J: TRBJ2-1; size: NA; length: 15; V: TRBV7-9; D: NA; CDR3: CASSGSGGPYNEQFF; DNA: TGTGCCAGCAGCGGGAGTGGGGGCCCCTACAATGAGCAGTTCTTC
J: TRBJ2-2; size: NA; length: 15; V: TRBV6-6; D: NA; CDR3: CASSYSRGSTGELFF; DNA: TGTGCCAGCAGTTACTCACGGGGGTCCACCGGGGAGCTGTTTTTT
J: TRBJ2-3; size: NA; length: 16; V: TRBV30; D: TRBD1; CDR3: CAWSVLGDRGTDTQYF; DNA: TGTGCCTGGAGTGTACTCGGAGACAGGGGGACAGATACGCAGTATTTT
J: TRBJ1-2; size: NA; length: 15; V: TRBV5-4; D: NA; CDR3: CASSPEGGFLYGYTF; DNA: TGTGCCAGCAGCCCGGAGGGGGGCTTTCTCTATGGCTACACCTTC
J: TRBJ2-7; size: NA; length: 11; V: TRBV7-2; D: NA; CDR3: CAIRAGVEQYF; DNA: TGTGCCATCCGAGCTGGGGTCGAGCAGTACTTC
J: TRBJ2-3; size: NA; length: 12; V: TRBV6-5; D: TRBD2; CDR3: CASDGLAGGEYF; DNA: TGTGCCAGCGACGGACTAGCGGGGGGGGAGTATTTT
J: TRBJ1-1; size: NA; length: 17; V: TRBV19; D: NA; CDR3: CASSIGRLSTFDTEAFF; DNA: TGTGCCAGTAGTATAGGCCGTTTGTCGACGTTCGACACTGAAGCTTTCTTT
J: TRBJ2-7; size: NA; length: 14; V: TRBV4-1; D: NA; CDR3: CASSQDIGRYEQYF; DNA: TGCGCCAGCAGCCAAGACATCGGTAGGTACGAGCAGTACTTC
J: TRBJ2-2; size: NA; length: 15; V: TRBV12-5; D: NA; CDR3: CASGFSGTTTGELFF; DNA: TGTGCTAGTGGTTTCTCGGGGACAACCACCGGGGAGCTGTTTTTT
J: TRBJ2-7; size: NA; length: 15; V: TRBV6-1; D: TRBD2; CDR3: CASSPNSGLVYEQYF; DNA: TGTGCCAGCAGTCCGAACAGTGGACTAGTCTACGAGCAGTACTTC
J: TRBJ1-5; size: NA; length: 15; V: TRBV27; D: TRBD1; CDR3: CASSFGQGGNQPQHF; DNA: TGTGCCAGCAGTTTCGGACAGGGAGGCAATCAGCCCCAGCATTTT
J: TRBJ1-2; size: NA; length: 15; V: TRBV7-8; D: NA; CDR3: CASSLGLELTYGYTF; DNA: TGTGCCAGCAGCTTGGGTCTCGAACTTACTTATGGCTACACCTTC
J: TRBJ2-1; size: NA; length: 12; V: TRBV7-8; D: NA; CDR3: CASSLLDNEQFF; DNA: TGTGCCAGCAGCTTACTGGACAATGAGCAGTTCTTC
J: TRBJ2-2; size: NA; length: 14; V: TRBV5-1; D: NA; CDR3: CASSLAGGTGELFF; DNA: TGCGCCAGCAGCTTGGCCGGTGGCACCGGGGAGCTGTTTTTT
J: TRBJ2-5; size: NA; length: 15; V: TRBV2; D: TRBD2; CDR3: CASRELTSGFETQYF; DNA: TGTGCCAGCAGAGAGCTGACTAGCGGGTTTGAGACCCAGTACTTC
J: TRBJ2-7; size: NA; length: 14; V: TRBV27; D: NA; CDR3: CASSLDGLAYEQYF; DNA: TGTGCCAGCAGTTTAGATGGCTTGGCCTACGAGCAGTACTTC
J: TRBJ1-1; size: NA; length: 10; V: TRBV6-5; D: NA; CDR3: CASKGTEAFF; DNA: TGTGCCAGCAAGGGGACTGAAGCTTTCTTT
J: TRBJ1-6; size: NA; length: 12; V: TRBV7-9; D: NA; CDR3: CASRSRDSPLHF; DNA: TGTGCCAGCAGGTCTCGGGACTCACCCCTCCACTTT
J: TRBJ2-1; size: NA; length: 13; V: TRBV18; D: NA; CDR3: CASSTGRNNEQFF; DNA: TGTGCCAGCTCAACTGGACGAAACAATGAGCAGTTCTTC
J: TRBJ2-1; size: NA; length: 13; V: TRBV27; D: NA; CDR3: CASTRQDRNEQFF; DNA: TGTGCCAGCACAAGACAGGACCGGAACGAGCAGTTCTTC
J: TRBJ2-7; size: NA; length: 12; V: TRBV9; D: NA; CDR3: CASSANSYEQYF; DNA: TGTGCCAGCAGCGCCAACTCCTACGAGCAGTACTTC